The next 31 T cell receptor beta chains were all read from a single sample in a study of prognosis after radiotherapy for stage I lung cancer. Genomic DNA was subjected to two-round multiplex PCR for amplification of TCR beta CDR3. Amplification during the initial PCR round employed primers specific to each TRBV and TRBJ gene. TCRdb redid the calling of the multiplex PCR reads with MiXCR, one entry per CDR3 protein. This table holds about 34,000 distinct CDR3 sequences, nearly 35% found once. Specimen: PBMCs, collected before or after stereotactic body radiation therapy (not recorded which). These receptors originate from a donor aged 50 or older with non-small cell lung cancer.

This clonotype has just a few counts. J is TRBJ2-4 and V is TRBV7-9; D possibly uses TRBD1 or TRBD2 (6 bases each). Germline CDR1 is SEHNR and CDR2 is FQNEAQ (reference sequence). V was clipped by 4 bases and J by 7 bases, with 17 bases between them. The CDR3 runs 15 residues. The DNA of the CDR3 is TGTGCCAGCAGCTACTTTAGGGGGGAAATTAACATTCAGTACTTC. Translated: CASSYFRGEINIQYF.

This clonotype appeared many times. V is TRBV16 and J is TRBJ2-1; D gene ambiguous. The CDR3 is made up of 14 amino acids. Trimming took 2 bases from V and 5 from J, leaving 10 bases between them. Germline CDR1 KGHSY, CDR2 FQNENV. The CDR3 DNA sequence: TGTGCCAGCAGCCAAATTTTAGCAAACAATGAGCAGTTCTTC. Translation gives CASSQILANNEQFF.

To note about this clonotype: An end of the junction differs from the germline gene, which may be a read error. V usage is TRBV7-9 and J usage is TRBJ1-1; no clear D. Germline loops: CDR1 SEHNR, CDR2 FQNEAQ (reference sequence). The CDR3 runs 15 residues. The CDR3 bases are TGTGCCATCAGCTTAGCGCTCAGTGCGAACACTGAAGCTTTCTTT. Its protein is CAISLALSANTEAFF.

The sample holds many counts of this clonotype. One end of the junction is discordant with germline, which a read error may explain. The rearrangement joins TRBV28 to TRBJ1-5, with unresolved D. Looked up from germline, CDR1 is MDHEN and CDR2 is SYDVKM. The length of the CDR3 is 15 residues. CDR3 sequence (DNA): TGTGCCAGCAGTTCGACCCGAGGACGGAATCAGTCCCAGCATTTT. This sequence encodes CASSSTRGRNQSQHF.

This clonotype occurred once. This may be a read error, as it is one base from a much larger clone. The V and J genes are TRBV7-3 and TRBJ2-7, with D perhaps TRBD2 (6 bases). Trimming shortened V by 2 bases and J by 4 bases, and 18 bases separated the two germline ends. Germline V gene data show CDR1 as SGHTA and CDR2 as FQGTGA. The CDR3 extends over 16 amino acids. The CDR3 region is CASSLGPSVGPYEQYF. The CDR3 DNA follows: TGTGCCAGCAGCTTAGGTCCTAGCGTGGGGCCTTACGAGCAGTACTTC.

This clonotype has a count of ten or more. This chain connects TRBV19 to TRBJ2-1; TRBD2 agrees at 8 bases. After removal of 5 bases from V and 7 bases from J, the junction contained 10 bases not matched to a gene. Germline CDR1 is LNHDA and CDR2 is SQIVND (reference sequence). The CDR3 runs to 15 residues. For the CDR3, the DNA is TGTGCCAGTAGTGCCCCCGGACTAGCCGTTAATGAGCAGTTCTTC. It specifies CASSAPGLAVNEQFF.

Many counts were recorded for this clonotype. The V gene is TRBV6-1, the J gene TRBJ2-1; TRBD1 matches at 10 bases. Germline V gene data show CDR1 as MNHNS and CDR2 as SASEGT. V lost 6 bases, J lost 7 bases, and 6 bases stayed unmatched. The CDR3 totals 14 residues. CDR3 bases: TGTGCCAGCAGAAGACAGGGGGCGGGTAATGAGCAGTTCTTC. It specifies CASRRQGAGNEQFF.

This clonotype is classed as medium-sized. The rearrangement uses TRBV12-3 or TRBV12-4 and TRBJ1-6; D unresolved. Trimming took 3 bases from V and 6 from J, leaving 3 bases between them. The CDR3 runs 12 residues. CDR3 coding DNA: TGTGCCAGCAGTTTCTCTAATTCACCCCTCCACTTT. Its protein is CASSFSNSPLHF.

This clonotype has at least ten counts. The chain has TRBV5-6 and TRBJ2-2, with D tentatively TRBD1 or TRBD2 (5 bases each). The CDR3 spans 14 residues. Germline V gives CDR1 SGHDT, CDR2 YYEEEE. With 4 bases removed from V and 6 bases from J, the gap between germline ends came to 13 bases. This CDR3 is CASSRGAGPGELFF. The DNA for the CDR3 is TGTGCCAGCAGCCGAGGGGCAGGGCCCGGGGAGCTGTTTTTT.

This clonotype has only one observation. The rearrangement links TRBV12-3 or TRBV12-4 to TRBJ2-2; D unresolved. The CDR3 covers 15 residues. V lost 4 bases and J 6 bases, leaving 15 bases between the germline ends. This CDR3 is CASSSRHGGAGELFF. In DNA form, the CDR3 reads TGTGCCAGCAGTTCAAGACATGGTGGAGCCGGGGAGCTGTTTTTT.

At least ten counts were recorded for this clonotype. The chain couples TRBV30 to TRBJ1-1; no definite D call. V dropped 4 bases and J dropped 5 bases, with 20 bases sitting between them. The germline gives CDR1 GTSNPN, CDR2 SVGIG (reference sequence). The CDR3 covers 15 residues. The CDR3 here is CAWKGRPRPGTEAFF. Here the CDR3 DNA reads TGTGCCTGGAAGGGCAGGCCAAGGCCGGGGACTGAAGCTTTCTTT.

This clonotype was found many times. V usage is TRBV20-1 and J usage is TRBJ1-1; 12 nucleotides line up with TRBD1. This CDR3 spans 14 amino acids. Germline-derived CDR1 and CDR2 are DFQATT and SNEGSKA (reference sequence). V shed 5 bases, J shed 6 bases, and the junction held 7 bases outside the gene matches. The CDR3 region is CSAPPGQGAPEAFF. The CDR3 DNA reads as TGCAGTGCTCCTCCGGGACAGGGGGCGCCTGAAGCTTTCTTT.

This clonotype was observed many times. The rearrangement uses TRBV12-3 or TRBV12-4 and TRBJ2-2, with D possibly matching TRBD2 (6 bases). V dropped 5 bases and J dropped 4 bases, with 17 bases sitting between them. CDR3 length: 16 amino acids. This CDR3 is CASSGTFRPSTGELFF. The CDR3 region has the DNA TGTGCCAGCAGTGGGACTTTCCGACCCTCCACCGGGGAGCTGTTTTTT.

As to this clonotype: A much larger clone lies one base from this, so it may be a read error. The genes are TRBV10-3 and TRBJ1-1; possible D gene TRBD1, 5 bases. The CDR3 consists of 14 residues. Trimming stripped 9 bases from V and 9 bases from J, with 23 bases between. Germline loops: CDR1 ENHRY, CDR2 SYGVKD. In DNA form, the CDR3 reads TGTGCCATAAGAACCGGGAACCAGGGCTCTCAAGCTTTCTTT. It yields the protein CAIRTGNQGSQAFF.

In its sample, this clonotype is medium-sized. The chain links TRBV12-3 or TRBV12-4 to TRBJ2-5, with TRBD1 matching over 7 bases. The CDR3 runs to 15 residues. After removal of 1 base from V and 3 bases from J, the junction contained 5 bases not matched to a gene. The CDR3 reads CASSLGGQGEETQYF. CDR3 nucleotide sequence: TGTGCCAGCAGTTTAGGTGGTCAGGGGGAAGAGACCCAGTACTTC.

There are many counts of this clonotype. The chain has TRBV6-5 and TRBJ1-1; D is ambiguous. CDR3 length: 11 amino acids. Deletions cut 3 bases from V and 9 bases from J, with 8 bases between. Germline CDR1 is MNHEY and CDR2 is SVGAGI. CDR3 residues: CASSYRTQAFF. CDR3 bases: TGTGCCAGCAGTTATCGGACTCAAGCTTTCTTT.

J is TRBJ1-3 and V is TRBV28; D is ambiguous. Per the germline V gene, CDR1 is MDHEN and CDR2 is SYDVKM. The V end was cut by 5 bases, the J end by 2 bases, with 13 bases between. The CDR3 extends over 15 amino acids. CDR3 bases: TGTGCCAGCAGTGAAGCGCTAGGAACTGGAAACACCATATATTTT. Translating gives CASSEALGTGNTIYF.

Details on this clonotype: A much larger clone is a single base away; this may be a read error. The chain couples TRBV29-1 to TRBJ2-1; 11 nucleotides agree with TRBD2. Unmatched junction bases numbered 5, after V lost 7 bases and J lost 3 bases. The CDR3 extends over 14 amino acids. The germline V gene has CDR1 SQVTM and CDR2 ANQGSEA. The CDR3 DNA sequence: TGCAGCGGTACACTAGCGGGAGACTACAATGAGCAGTTCTTC. It specifies CSGTLAGDYNEQFF.

The rearrangement uses TRBV4-1 and TRBJ2-5; D is perhaps TRBD1 (5 bases). Germline loops: CDR1 MGHRA, CDR2 YSYEKL. V lost 3 bases to trimming and J lost 0 bases, with 14 bases between them. The length of the CDR3 is 16 residues. CDR3 nucleotides: TGCGCCAGCAGCCACGGCGCCAGGGCCTACCAAGAGACCCAGTACTTC. Translated: CASSHGARAYQETQYF.

The chain recombines TRBV5-4 with TRBJ1-3, with TRBD1 matching over 9 bases. The V gene's germline CDR1 is SGHNT and CDR2 YYREEE (reference sequence). The CDR3 contains 17 residues. V was clipped by 3 bases and J by 0 bases; unmatched bases: 7. CDR3 in amino acids: CASSSWTGANSGNTIYF. CDR3 nucleotides: TGTGCCAGCAGCTCCTGGACAGGGGCCAACTCTGGAAACACCATATATTTT.

This clonotype was seen many times. This chain joins TRBV28 and TRBJ1-3; D remains unclear. V shed 4 bases and J shed 11 bases, with 15 bases lying between them. Germline V gene sequence: CDR1 MDHEN, CDR2 SYDVKM. This CDR3 has 13 residues. The CDR3 DNA sequence: TGTGCCAGCAGTTCAAAAGCCCCGTTAGCCATATATTTT. It is translated as CASSSKAPLAIYF. The variable domain in full, completed from reference TRBV28 and TRBJ1-3, reads DVKVTQSSRYLVKRTGEKVFLECVQDMDHENMFWYRQDPGLGLRLIYFSYDVKMKEKGDIPEGYSVSREKKERFSLILESASTNQTSMYLCASSSKAPLAIYFGEGSWLTVV.

Turning to this clonotype: This is likely an artifact of a read error, given a far larger clone one base away. The genes are TRBV6-2 or TRBV6-3 and TRBJ2-2; D might be TRBD1 (6 bases). The germline V and J ends were trimmed by 7 bases and 1 base, with 10 bases remaining between them. CDR1 and CDR2 (germline): MNHEY, SVGEGT. The length of the CDR3 is 14 residues. CDR3 DNA sequence: TGTGCCAGCATCCCCAGGGGGAACACCGGGGAGCTGTTTTTT. Amino acids: CASIPRGNTGELFF.

In this sample, this clonotype turned up many times. The genes are TRBV6-1 and TRBJ2-5; TRBD1 or TRBD2 may be the D gene (7 bases each). V shed 7 bases and J shed 6 bases, with 21 bases lying between them. Germline V lookup: CDR1 MNHNS, CDR2 SASEGT. The CDR3 is 15 amino acids. CDR3 sequence: CASTRMGRGGKTQYF. DNA for the CDR3: TGTGCCAGCACGAGGATGGGCAGGGGGGGAAAGACCCAGTACTTC.

In its sample, this clonotype was seen many times. The chain employs TRBV29-1 and TRBJ1-1; D remains unclear. CDR3 length equals 11 residues. Germline CDR1 is SQVTM and CDR2 is ANQGSEA. V was clipped by 3 bases and J by 5 bases, with 7 bases between them. CDR3 coding DNA: TGCAGCGTTGAGGGCTATACTGAAGCTTTCTTT. Translated: CSVEGYTEAFF.

This clonotype was counted a single time. The rearrangement links TRBV13 to TRBJ2-3; tentative D call: TRBD2 (5 bases). V gave up 4 bases and J gave up 6 bases, with 20 bases separating them. The CDR3 is 16 amino acids. Per germline, CDR1 PRHDT and CDR2 FYEKMQ (reference sequence). In DNA form, the CDR3 reads TGTGCCAGCAGCTCCCACCAAGCGGTCCTGTGGGATACGCAGTATTTT. It translates to CASSSHQAVLWDTQYF.

This clonotype is termed medium-sized (0.01 to 0.1%). The chain uses TRBV6-1 and TRBJ1-2, with 7 bases matching TRBD1. CDR3 length equals 14 residues. The trim removed 5 bases at V and 4 bases at J, leaving 7 bases unmatched. In germline, CDR1 is MNHNS, CDR2 SASEGT. CDR3 sequence (DNA): TGTGCCAGCAGTTACCGACAGGGTGGCTATGGCTACACCTTC. Amino acid sequence: CASSYRQGGYGYTF.

The chain joins TRBV6-1 to TRBJ2-2, with TRBD1 matching over 8 bases. J lost 9 bases, V lost 6 bases, and 18 bases had no gene match. Germline V gene sequence: CDR1 MNHNS, CDR2 SASEGT. The CDR3 runs 17 residues. The CDR3 DNA follows: TGTGCCAGCAGCACGGTGGGACAGGTGTCGTATACCTGGGAGCTGTTTTTT. Protein product: CASSTVGQVSYTWELFF.

This clonotype rates as medium-sized. J is TRBJ2-7 and V is TRBV12-5, with TRBD1 identical over 9 bases. V dropped 5 bases and J dropped 7; count of bases not matched to a gene: 9. From germline, CDR1 is LGHNT and CDR2 FRNRAP. There are 14 residues in the CDR3. The CDR3 DNA is TGTGCTAGTGGTAACAGACAGGGGGGCCTGGAGCAGTACTTC. It codes for CASGNRQGGLEQYF.

This clonotype was picked up many times. J is TRBJ2-5 and V is TRBV5-1, with TRBD1 matching 10 bases. V shed 0 bases and J 5 bases; nucleotides not matched to a gene: 4. Germline V gives CDR1 SGHRS, CDR2 YFSETQ. The CDR3 covers 15 residues. The CDR3 is CASSLAGTGDETQYF. For the CDR3, the DNA is TGCGCCAGCAGCTTGGCCGGGACAGGGGACGAGACCCAGTACTTC.

Many counts were recorded for this clonotype. The chain carries TRBV6-5 and TRBJ1-6; D is ambiguous. Trimming removed 4 bases from V and 6 bases from J, with 7 bases in between. Germline V CDR1 and CDR2: MNHEY, SVGAGI. CDR3 length equals 13 residues. The CDR3 spells CASSSGLNSPLHF. CDR3 DNA sequence: TGTGCCAGCAGTTCCGGGCTTAATTCACCCCTCCACTTT.

The V gene is TRBV11-2, the J gene TRBJ1-5; no reliable D call. V lost 5 bases, J lost 0 bases, and 5 bases lay in between. From germline, CDR1 is SGHAT and CDR2 FQNNGV. The CDR3 totals 13 residues. The CDR3 region is CASSTYSNQPQHF. In DNA, the CDR3 is TGTGCCAGCAGCACATATAGCAATCAGCCCCAGCATTTT.